This T cell receptor (beta chain) was captured in a study of OX40 agonist ivuxolimab in advanced cancers. Overall study findings and caveats: Both blood CD4+ and CD8+ T cells showed clonal growth by week 6 at 0.1 to 3.0 mg/kg. CD8+ T cells showed, on average, more clonal expansion than CD4+ cells. The expanded peripheral T cells' antigen specificity was not determined.

This CDR3 has 14 residues. CDR1 MNHEY and CDR2 SMNVEV come from the germline V gene (reference sequence). With 3 bases removed from V and 1 base from J, the gap between germline ends came to 7 bases. With respect to this clone: Its matching antigen is unknown.

Generated by immunoSEQ multiplex PCR, the TCRdb table keeps only in-frame clones and is missing some. The sample records 48,000 or so clones, 84% being singletons. The study sampled blood at baseline, cycle 4 day 1, and cycle 7 day 1. The chain carries TRBV27 and TRBJ1-5; D remains unclear. This specimen consisted of CD4+ or CD8+ T cells sorted from blood, obtained in a trial of the OX40 agonist ivuxolimab. The receptor comes from an adult with an advanced solid tumor such as melanoma, head and neck, liver or kidney cancer. The CDR3 loop is CASSFVGSNQPQHF. CDR3 coding DNA: TGTGCCAGCAGTTTCGTTGGAAGCAATCAGCCCCAGCATTTT.